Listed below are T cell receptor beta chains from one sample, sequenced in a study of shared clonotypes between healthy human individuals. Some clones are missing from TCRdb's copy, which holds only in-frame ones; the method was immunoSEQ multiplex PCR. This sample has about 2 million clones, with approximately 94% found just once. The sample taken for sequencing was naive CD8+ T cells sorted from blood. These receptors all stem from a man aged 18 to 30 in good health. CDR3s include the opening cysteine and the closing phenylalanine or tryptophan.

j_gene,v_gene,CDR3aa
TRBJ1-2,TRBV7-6,CASSAETGGSNGYTF
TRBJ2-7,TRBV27,CASSLYQGHYEQYF
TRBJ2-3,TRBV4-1,CASGSGGAAGTQYF
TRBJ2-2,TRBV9,CASTLAGGPTGELFF
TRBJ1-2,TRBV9,CASSVDRVTNYGYTF
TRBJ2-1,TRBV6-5,CAATPGLRHNEQFF
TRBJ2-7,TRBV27,CASSLSRGVGRDYEQYF
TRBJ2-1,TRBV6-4,CASSSGTGPYNEQFF
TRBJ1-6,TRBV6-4,CASSDGERTGNSPLHF
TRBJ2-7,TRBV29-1,CSVRGGFEQYF
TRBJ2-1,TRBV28,CASSSSREGSYNEQFF
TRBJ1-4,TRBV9,CASSYLSQGALFF
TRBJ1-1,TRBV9,CASSRGGTNTEAFF
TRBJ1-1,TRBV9,CASSVNIAGTANTEAFF
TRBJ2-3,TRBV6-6,CASRSGADTQYF
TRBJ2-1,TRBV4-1,CASSQTGSSYNEQFF
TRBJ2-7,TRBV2,CASRIPVLLPYEQYF
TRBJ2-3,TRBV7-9,CASSPSLAGRTSTDTQYF
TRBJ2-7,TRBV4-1,CASSPYRGDHEQYF
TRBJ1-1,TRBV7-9,CASSPSHGNTEAFF
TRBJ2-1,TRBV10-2,CASIAEPSSYNEQFF
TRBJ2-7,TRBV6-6,CASSYGVDEQYF
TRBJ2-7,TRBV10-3,CAISPTGGDEQYF
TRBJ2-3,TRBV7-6,CASSSRLAPTDTQYF
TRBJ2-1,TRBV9,CASSAGAPRNEQFF
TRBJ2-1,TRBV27,CASSLGGAGEQFF
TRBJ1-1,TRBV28,CASRGGEAFF
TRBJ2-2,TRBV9,CASSGSGTWDTGELFF
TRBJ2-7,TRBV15,CATSTGTEQYF
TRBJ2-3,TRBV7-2,CASSLEGPGAPGDTQYF
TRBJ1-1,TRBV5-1,CASSLGPEAFF
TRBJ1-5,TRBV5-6,CASSLGGAASNQPQHF
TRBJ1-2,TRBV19,CASSKDVYGYTF
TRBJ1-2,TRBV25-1,CASSEFGDYGYTF
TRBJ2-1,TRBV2,CASSLAGAADEQFF
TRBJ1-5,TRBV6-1,CASSEWELGQYQPQHF
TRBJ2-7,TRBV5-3,CARSSSKSAIAGDSPYEQYF
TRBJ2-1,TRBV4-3,CASSQRERYNEQFF
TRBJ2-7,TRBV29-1,CSVDEAGSYEQYF
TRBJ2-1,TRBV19,CASSPSQRLAGPYNEQFF
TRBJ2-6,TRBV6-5,CASTTGANVLTF
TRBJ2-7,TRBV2,CASSPPGHLPYEQYF
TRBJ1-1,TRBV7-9,CASSLGSGGTPEAFF
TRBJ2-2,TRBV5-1,CASSLVPSGGGTGELFF
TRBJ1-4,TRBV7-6,CASSGNRGLGEKLFF
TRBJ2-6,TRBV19,CASSIGVPSGANVLTF
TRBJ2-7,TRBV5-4,CASSPISGSYEQYF
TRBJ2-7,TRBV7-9,CASSGQTGSYEQYF
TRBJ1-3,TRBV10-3,CAIKMEADPSGNTIYF
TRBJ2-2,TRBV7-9,CASSFSPSNTGELFF
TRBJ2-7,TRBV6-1,CASSEFEAAEQYF
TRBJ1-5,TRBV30,CAWSPGQSNQPQHF